Listed here is a single TCR beta chain. Its antigen is as yet unknown. These donors were members of the roughly 110-subject validation cohort, a group separate from the approximately 620-subject first cohort. Here immunoSEQ multiplex PCR was the method, and the copy in TCRdb shows in-frame clones only, minus some. The sample records 170,000 or so clones, roughly 84% being singletons. These data come from a study of cytomegalovirus exposure and HLA in healthy donors. Study-level findings and limits: It was confirmed in vitro that a few of the CMV-associated chains were specific for CMV antigens. In a later analysis, first-cohort TCR clusters were found to tend to co-occur in the approximately 120 validation repertoires.

The CDR3 totals 14 residues. Unmatched junction bases numbered 7, after V lost 6 bases and J lost 7 bases. From germline, CDR1 is LGHNA and CDR2 YSLEER. The sequenced sample was PBMCs. The TCR was taken from a woman between 18 and 29 years old in good health and CMV-seropositive. This chain joins TRBV4-3 and TRBJ2-1, with 9 bases lining up with TRBD1. DNA of the CDR3: TGCGCCAGCAGTGGGACAGGGTTTGGAAATGAGCAGTTCTTC. This encodes CASSGTGFGNEQFF.